This T cell receptor (beta chain) was identified during a study of blood T cells in healthy people across ages. Sample-barcoded 5' priming and a J-beta primer mix drove a second PCR of about 6 to 12 cycles. Each CDR3 protein is one row after TCRdb ran MiXCR on the 5' RACE reads. The data contain some 640,000 distinct CDR3 sequences, approximately 49% of them seen just once; the ten biggest clones take up about 32%. The germline CDR1 and CDR2 sequences are SQVTM and ANQGSEA. CDR3 size: 13 residues. V lost 7 bases to trimming and J lost 0 bases; unmatched junction nucleotides: 4. This clonotype was counted only a few times.

The rearrangement joins TRBV29-1 to TRBJ2-3; 7 nucleotides agree with TRBD1. The sequencing input was blood. This sequence was found in a woman aged 60-75 years in good health. DNA of the CDR3: TGCAGCGGGACAGGCTATAGCACAGATACGCAGTATTTT. This gives the protein CSGTGYSTDTQYF.